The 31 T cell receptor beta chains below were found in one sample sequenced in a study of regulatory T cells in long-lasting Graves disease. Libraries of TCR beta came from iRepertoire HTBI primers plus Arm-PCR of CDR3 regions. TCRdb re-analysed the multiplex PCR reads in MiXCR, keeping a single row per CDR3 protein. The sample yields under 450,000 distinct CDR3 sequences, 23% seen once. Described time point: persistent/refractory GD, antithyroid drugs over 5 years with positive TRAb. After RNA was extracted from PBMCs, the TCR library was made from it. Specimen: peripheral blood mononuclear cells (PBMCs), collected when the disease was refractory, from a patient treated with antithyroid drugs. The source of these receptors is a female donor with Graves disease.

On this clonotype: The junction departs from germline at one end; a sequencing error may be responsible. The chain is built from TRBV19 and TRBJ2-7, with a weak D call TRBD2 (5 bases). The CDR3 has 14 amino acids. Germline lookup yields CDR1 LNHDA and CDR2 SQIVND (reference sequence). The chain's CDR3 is CASRRARTDYEQYF. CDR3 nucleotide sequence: TGCGCCAGTAGGCGGGCCCGGACCGACTACGAGCAGTACTTC.

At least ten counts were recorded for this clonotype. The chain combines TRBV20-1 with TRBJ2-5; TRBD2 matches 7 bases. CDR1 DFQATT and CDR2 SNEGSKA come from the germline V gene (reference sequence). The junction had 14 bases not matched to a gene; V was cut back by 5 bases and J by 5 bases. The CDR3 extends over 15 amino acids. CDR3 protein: CSAQQISGRRETQYF. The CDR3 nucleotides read TGCAGTGCTCAACAAATTAGCGGGCGTCGGGAGACCCAGTACTTC.

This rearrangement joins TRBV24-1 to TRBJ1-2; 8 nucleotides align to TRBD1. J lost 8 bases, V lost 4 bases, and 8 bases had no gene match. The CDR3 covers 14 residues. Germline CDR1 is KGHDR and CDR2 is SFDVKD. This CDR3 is CATSDLTGEKGYTF. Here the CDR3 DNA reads TGTGCCACCAGTGACCTGACAGGGGAGAAAGGCTACACCTTC.

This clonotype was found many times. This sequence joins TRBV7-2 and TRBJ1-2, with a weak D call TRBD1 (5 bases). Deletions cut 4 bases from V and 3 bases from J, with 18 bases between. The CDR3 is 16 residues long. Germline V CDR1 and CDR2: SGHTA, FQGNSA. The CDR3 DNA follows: TGTGCCAGCAGCTCCTCTTGGGCTGACAGCGACTATGGCTACACCTTC. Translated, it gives CASSSSWADSDYGYTF.

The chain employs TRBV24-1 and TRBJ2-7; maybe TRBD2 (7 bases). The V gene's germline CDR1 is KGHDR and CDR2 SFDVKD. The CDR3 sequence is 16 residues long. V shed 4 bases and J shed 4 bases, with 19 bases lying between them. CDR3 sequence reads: CATSDPGGEGQYEQYF. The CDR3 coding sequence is TGTGCCACCAGTGACCCGGGGGGCGAGGGCCAATACGAGCAGTACTTC.

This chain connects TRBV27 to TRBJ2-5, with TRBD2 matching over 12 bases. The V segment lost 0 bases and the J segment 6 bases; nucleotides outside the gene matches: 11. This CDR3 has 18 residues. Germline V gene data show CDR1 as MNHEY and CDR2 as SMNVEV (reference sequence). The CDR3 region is CASSLSSGLAGYVKTQYF. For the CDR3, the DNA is TGTGCCAGCAGTTTATCCTCCGGACTAGCGGGATACGTTAAGACCCAGTACTTC.

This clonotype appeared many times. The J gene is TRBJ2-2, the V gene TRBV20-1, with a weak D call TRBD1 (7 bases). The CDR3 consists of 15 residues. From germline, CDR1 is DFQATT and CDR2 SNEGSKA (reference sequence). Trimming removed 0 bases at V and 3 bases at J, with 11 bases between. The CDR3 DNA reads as TGCAGTGCTAGAGAGCTCAGGGGGGACACCGGGGAGCTGTTTTTT. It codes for CSARELRGDTGELFF.

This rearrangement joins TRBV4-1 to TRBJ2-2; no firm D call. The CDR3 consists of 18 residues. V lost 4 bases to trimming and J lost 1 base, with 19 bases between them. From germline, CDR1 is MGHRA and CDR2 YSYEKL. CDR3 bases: TGCGCCAGCAGCCCCTTGCTGGGGATTATGGGGAACACCGGGGAGCTGTTTTTT. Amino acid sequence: CASSPLLGIMGNTGELFF.

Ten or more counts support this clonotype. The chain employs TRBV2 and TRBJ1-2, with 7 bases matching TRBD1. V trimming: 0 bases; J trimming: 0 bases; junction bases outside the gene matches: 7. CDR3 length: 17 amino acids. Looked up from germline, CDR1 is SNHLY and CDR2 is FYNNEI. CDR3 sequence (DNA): TGTGCCAGCAGTGAAGCGGGACAGCTAACCCCTAACTATGGCTACACCTTC. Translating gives CASSEAGQLTPNYGYTF.

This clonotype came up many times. DNA of the CDR3: TGTGCCAGCAGCCAACAGGGACCCCTCCACTTT. This encodes CASSQQGPLHF. This chain joins TRBV13 and TRBJ1-6, with D possibly being TRBD1 (6 bases). Germline V gene data show CDR1 as PRHDT and CDR2 as FYEKMQ (reference sequence). The CDR3 spans 11 residues. V was shortened by 5 bases and J by 12 bases, with 8 bases between the two germline ends.

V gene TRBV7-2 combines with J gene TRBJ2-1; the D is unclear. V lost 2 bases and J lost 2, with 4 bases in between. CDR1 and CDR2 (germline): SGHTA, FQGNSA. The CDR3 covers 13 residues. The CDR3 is CASSLWTYNEQFF. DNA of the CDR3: TGTGCCAGCAGCTTATGGACCTACAATGAGCAGTTCTTC.

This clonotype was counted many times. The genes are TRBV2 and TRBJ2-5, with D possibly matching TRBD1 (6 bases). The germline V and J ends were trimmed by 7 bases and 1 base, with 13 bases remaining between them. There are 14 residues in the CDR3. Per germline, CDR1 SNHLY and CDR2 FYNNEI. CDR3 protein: CASIPGHPQETQYF. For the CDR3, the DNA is TGTGCCAGCATTCCGGGACACCCCCAAGAGACCCAGTACTTC.

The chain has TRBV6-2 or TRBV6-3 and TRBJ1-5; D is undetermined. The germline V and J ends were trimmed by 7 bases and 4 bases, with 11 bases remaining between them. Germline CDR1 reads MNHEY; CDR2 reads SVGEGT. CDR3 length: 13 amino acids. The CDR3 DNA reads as TGTGCCAGCAACGACCGGGGTAATCAGCCCCAGCATTTT. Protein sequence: CASNDRGNQPQHF.

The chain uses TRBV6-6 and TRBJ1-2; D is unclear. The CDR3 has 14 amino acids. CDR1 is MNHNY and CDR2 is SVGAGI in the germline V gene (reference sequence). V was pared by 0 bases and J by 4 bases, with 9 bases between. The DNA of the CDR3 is TGTGCCAGCAGTTACTCGATTTCCTCCTATGGCTACACCTTC. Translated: CASSYSISSYGYTF.

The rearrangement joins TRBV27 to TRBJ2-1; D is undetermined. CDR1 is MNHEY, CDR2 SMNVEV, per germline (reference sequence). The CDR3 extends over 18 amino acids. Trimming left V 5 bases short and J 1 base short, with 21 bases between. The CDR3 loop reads CASSPRGVDPRSYNEQFF. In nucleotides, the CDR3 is TGTGCCAGCAGTCCCCGTGGGGTGGATCCGCGATCCTACAATGAGCAGTTCTTC.

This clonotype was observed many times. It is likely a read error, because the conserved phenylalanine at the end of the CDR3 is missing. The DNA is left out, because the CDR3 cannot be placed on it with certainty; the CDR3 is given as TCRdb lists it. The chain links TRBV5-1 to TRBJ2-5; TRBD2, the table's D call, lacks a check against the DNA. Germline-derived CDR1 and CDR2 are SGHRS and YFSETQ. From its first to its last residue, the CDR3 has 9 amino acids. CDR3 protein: CASSLHTRL.

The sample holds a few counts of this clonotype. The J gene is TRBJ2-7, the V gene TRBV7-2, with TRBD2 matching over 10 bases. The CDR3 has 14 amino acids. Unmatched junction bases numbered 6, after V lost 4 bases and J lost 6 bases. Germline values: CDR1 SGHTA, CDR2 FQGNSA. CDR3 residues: CASSSLAGVREQYF. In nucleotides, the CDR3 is TGTGCCAGCAGCTCCCTAGCGGGAGTGCGCGAGCAGTACTTC.

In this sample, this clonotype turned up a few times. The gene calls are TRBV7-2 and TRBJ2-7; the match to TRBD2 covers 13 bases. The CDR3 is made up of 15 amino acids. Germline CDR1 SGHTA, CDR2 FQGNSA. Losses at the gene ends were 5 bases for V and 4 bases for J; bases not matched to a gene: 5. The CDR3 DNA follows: TGTGCCAGCAGCAAACGACTAGCGGGAGGTTACGAGCAGTACTTC. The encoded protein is CASSKRLAGGYEQYF.

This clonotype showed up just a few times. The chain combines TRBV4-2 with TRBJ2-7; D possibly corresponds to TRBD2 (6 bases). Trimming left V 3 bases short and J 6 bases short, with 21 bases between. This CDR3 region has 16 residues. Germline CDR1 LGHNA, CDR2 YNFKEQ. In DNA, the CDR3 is TGTGCCAGCAGCCACCCAACCATTACGGGAGTCGGCGAGCAGTACTTC. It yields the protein CASSHPTITGVGEQYF.

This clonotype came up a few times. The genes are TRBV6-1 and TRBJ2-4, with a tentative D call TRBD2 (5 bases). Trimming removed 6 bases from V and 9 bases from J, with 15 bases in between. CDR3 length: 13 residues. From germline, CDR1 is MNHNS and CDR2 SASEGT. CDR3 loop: CASSQRGITIQYF. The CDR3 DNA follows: TGTGCCAGCAGCCAACGAGGGATTACCATTCAGTACTTC.

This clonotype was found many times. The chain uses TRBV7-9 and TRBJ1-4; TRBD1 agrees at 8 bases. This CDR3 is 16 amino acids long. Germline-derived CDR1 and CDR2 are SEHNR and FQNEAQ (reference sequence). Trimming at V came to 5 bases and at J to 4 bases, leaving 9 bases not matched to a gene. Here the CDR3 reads CASSVRTGKFNEKLFF. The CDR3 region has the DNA TGTGCCAGCAGCGTACGGACAGGGAAGTTTAATGAAAAACTGTTTTTT. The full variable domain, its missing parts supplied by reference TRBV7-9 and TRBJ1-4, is DTGVSQNPRHKITKRGQNVTFRCDPISEHNRLYWYRQTLGQGPEFLTYFQNEAQLEKSRLLSDRFSAERPKGSFSTLEIQRTEQGDSAMYLCASSVRTGKFNEKLFFGSGTQLSVL.

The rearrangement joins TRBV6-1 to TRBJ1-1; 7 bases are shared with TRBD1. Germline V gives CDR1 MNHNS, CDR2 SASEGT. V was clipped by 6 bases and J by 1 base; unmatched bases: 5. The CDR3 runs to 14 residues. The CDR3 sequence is CASRQGGGNTEAFF. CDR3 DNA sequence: TGTGCCAGCAGGCAGGGGGGGGGGAACACTGAAGCTTTCTTT.

CDR3 in amino acids: CASSQDSSRMREQYF. The CDR3 nucleotides are TGTGCCAGCAGCCAAGACTCTAGCCGGATGAGGGAGCAGTACTTC. The rearrangement uses TRBV14 and TRBJ2-7; D perhaps matches TRBD2 (5 bases). Trimming shortened V by 0 bases and J by 7 bases, and 16 bases separated the two germline ends. The length of the CDR3 is 15 residues. Per the germline V gene, CDR1 is SGHDN and CDR2 is FVKESK. Filled out from reference TRBV14 and TRBJ2-7, the complete variable domain reads EAGVTQFPSHSVIEKGQTVTLRCDPISGHDNLYWYRRVMGKEIKFLLHFVKESKQDESGMPNNRFLAERTGGTYSTLKVQPAELEDSGVYFCASSQDSSRMREQYFGPGTRLTVT.

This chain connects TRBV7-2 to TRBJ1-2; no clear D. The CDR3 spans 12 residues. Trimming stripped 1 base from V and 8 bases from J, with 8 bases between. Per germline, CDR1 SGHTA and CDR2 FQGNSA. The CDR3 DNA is TGTGCCAGCAGCTTAGAGGATATCGGCTACACCTTC. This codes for CASSLEDIGYTF.

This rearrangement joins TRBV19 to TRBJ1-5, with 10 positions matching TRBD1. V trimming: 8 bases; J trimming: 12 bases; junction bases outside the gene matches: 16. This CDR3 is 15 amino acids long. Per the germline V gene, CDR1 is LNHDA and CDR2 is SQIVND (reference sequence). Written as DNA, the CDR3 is TGTGCCAGTGCCTTGCCGGGACAGGGGCAGCTTCGCCAGCATTTT. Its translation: CASALPGQGQLRQHF. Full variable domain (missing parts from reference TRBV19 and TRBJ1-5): DGGITQSPKYLFRKEGQNVTLSCEQNLNHDAMYWYRQDPGQGLRLIYYSQIVNDFQKGDIAEGYSVSREKKESFPLTVTSAQKNPTAFYLCASALPGQGQLRQHFGDGTRLSIL.

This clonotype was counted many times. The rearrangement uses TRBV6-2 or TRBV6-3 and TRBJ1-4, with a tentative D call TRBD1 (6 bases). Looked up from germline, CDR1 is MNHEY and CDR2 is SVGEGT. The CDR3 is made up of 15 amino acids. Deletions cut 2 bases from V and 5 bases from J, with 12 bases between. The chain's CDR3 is CASSYGQTRNEKLFF. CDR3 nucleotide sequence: TGTGCCAGCAGTTACGGACAGACGAGGAATGAAAAACTGTTTTTT.

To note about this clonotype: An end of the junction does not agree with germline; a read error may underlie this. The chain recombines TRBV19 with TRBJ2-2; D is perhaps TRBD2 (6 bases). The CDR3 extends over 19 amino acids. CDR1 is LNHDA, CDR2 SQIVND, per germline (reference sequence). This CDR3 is CASTDVEGASPANTRELFF. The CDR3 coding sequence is TGTGCCAGTACTGACGTGGAGGGCGCCTCTCCCGCGAACACCAGGGAGCTGTTTTTT.

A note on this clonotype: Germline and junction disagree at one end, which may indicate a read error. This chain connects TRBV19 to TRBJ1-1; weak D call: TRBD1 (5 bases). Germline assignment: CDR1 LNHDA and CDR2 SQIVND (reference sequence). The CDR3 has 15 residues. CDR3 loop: CASYPPGRVNTEAFF. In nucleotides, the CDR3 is TGTGCCAGTTACCCCCCGGGACGGGTGAACACCGAAGCTTTCTTT.

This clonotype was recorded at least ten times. The CDR3 sequence: CASSLSSSGSGEQYF. The CDR3 DNA sequence: TGTGCCAGCAGTTTATCGTCTAGCGGGAGTGGCGAGCAGTACTTC. V usage is TRBV28 and J usage is TRBJ2-7; TRBD2 matches 10 bases. From germline, CDR1 is MDHEN and CDR2 SYDVKM. The CDR3 runs to 15 residues. Trimming at V came to 1 base and at J to 6 bases, leaving 6 bases not matched to a gene.

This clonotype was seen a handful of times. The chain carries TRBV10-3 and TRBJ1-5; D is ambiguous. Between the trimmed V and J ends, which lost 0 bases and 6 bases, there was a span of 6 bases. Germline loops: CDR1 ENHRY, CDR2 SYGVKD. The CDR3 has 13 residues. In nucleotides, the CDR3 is TGTGCCATCAGTGAGTCGATACCTCAGCCCCAGCATTTT. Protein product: CAISESIPQPQHF.

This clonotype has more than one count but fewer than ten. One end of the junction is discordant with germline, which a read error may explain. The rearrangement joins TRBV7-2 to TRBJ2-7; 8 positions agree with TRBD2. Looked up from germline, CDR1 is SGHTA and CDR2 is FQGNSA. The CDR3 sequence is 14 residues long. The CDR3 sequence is CAGSWGAGVGEQYF. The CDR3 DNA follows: TGTGCCGGCAGCTGGGGAGCGGGAGTAGGCGAGCAGTACTTC.